This T cell receptor (beta chain) was obtained from a study of blood T cell repertoires in COVID-19. Sequencing was performed with immunoSEQ multiplex PCR; in TCRdb, only in-frame clones are kept and a portion is missing. The sample includes tens of thousands of clones, roughly 90% of them seen just once. Germline V gene data show CDR1 as MNHNS and CDR2 as SASEGT. This CDR3 comprises 12 residues. V shed 3 bases and J shed 12 bases, with 9 bases lying between them. The clonotype originates from a man in his forties or fifties with COVID-19, enrolled during active disease. The chain combines TRBV6-1 with TRBJ1-6, with D maybe TRBD1 (5 bases). Sequenced input: peripheral blood. The CDR3 region is CASSDWGGPLHF. CDR3 sequence (DNA): TGTGCCAGCAGTGATTGGGGGGGACCCCTCCACTTT.